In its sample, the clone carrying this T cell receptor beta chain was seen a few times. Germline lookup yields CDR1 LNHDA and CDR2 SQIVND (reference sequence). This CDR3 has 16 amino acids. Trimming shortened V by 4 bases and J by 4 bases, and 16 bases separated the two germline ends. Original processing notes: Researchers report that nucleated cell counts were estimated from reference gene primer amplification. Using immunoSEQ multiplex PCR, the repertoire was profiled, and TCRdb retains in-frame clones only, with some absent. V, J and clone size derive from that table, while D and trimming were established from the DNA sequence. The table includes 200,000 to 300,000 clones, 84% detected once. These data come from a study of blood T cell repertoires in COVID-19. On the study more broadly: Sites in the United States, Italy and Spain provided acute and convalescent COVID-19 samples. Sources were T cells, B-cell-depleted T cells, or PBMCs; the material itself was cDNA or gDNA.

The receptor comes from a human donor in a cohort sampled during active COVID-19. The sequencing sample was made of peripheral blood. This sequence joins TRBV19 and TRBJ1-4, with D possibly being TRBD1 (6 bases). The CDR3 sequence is CASSTPQGRVNEKLFF. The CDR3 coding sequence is TGTGCCAGTAGTACCCCGCAGGGGCGGGTTAATGAAAAACTGTTTTTT.